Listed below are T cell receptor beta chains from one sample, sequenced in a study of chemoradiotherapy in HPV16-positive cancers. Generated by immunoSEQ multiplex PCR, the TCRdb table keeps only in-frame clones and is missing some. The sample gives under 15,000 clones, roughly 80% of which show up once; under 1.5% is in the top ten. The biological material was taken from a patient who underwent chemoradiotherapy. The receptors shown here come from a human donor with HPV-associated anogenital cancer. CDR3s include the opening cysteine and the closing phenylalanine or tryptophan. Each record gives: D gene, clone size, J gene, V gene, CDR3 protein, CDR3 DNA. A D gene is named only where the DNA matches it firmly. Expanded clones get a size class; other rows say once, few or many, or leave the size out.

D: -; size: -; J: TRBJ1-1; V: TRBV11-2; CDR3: CASSLWANTEAFF; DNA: TGTGCCAGCAGCTTATGGGCGAACACTGAAGCTTTCTTT
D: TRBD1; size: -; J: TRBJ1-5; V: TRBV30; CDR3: CAWSPSGTGVPNQPQHF; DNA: TGTGCCTGGAGTCCCAGCGGGACAGGGGTCCCCAATCAGCCCCAGCATTTT
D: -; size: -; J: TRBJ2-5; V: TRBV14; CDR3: CASSQVGLTQYF; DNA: TGTGCCAGCAGCCAAGTAGGACTGACCCAGTACTTC
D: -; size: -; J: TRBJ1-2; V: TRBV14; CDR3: CASSPGRGLGGGYTF; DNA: TGTGCCAGCAGCCCAGGAAGGGGACTGGGAGGTGGCTACACCTTC
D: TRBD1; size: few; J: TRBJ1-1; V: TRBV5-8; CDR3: CASKTSWTGNTEAFF; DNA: TGTGCCAGCAAAACATCATGGACAGGGAACACTGAAGCTTTCTTT
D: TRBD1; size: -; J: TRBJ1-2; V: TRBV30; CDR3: CAWSATGDLYGYTF; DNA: TGTGCCTGGAGTGCAACAGGGGACCTCTATGGCTACACCTTC
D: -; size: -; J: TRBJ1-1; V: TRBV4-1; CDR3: CASSQEGEVTEAFF; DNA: TGCGCCAGCAGCCAAGAAGGGGAGGTCACTGAAGCTTTCTTT
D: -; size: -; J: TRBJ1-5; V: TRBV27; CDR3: CASSPGRGLNQPQHF; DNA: TGTGCCAGCAGTCCCGGGAGGGGCCTTAATCAGCCCCAGCATTTT
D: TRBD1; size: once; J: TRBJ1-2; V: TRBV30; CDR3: CAWSSYRGLRLANYGYTF; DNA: TGTGCCTGGAGTTCATACAGGGGGCTACGTCTCGCTAACTATGGCTACACCTTC
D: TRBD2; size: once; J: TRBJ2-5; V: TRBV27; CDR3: CASQTSGGLGETQYF; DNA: TGTGCCAGCCAGACTAGCGGGGGACTCGGGGAGACCCAGTACTTC
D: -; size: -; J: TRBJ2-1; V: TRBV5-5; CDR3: CASSLSQPVEQFF; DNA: TGTGCCAGCAGCTTGAGTCAACCCGTTGAGCAGTTCTTC
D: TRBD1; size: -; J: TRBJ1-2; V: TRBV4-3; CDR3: CASSQEGQGHGYTF; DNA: TGCGCCAGCAGCCAAGAGGGACAGGGCCACGGCTACACCTTC
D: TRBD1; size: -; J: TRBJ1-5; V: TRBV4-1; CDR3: CASSQEDRGFQPQHF; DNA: TGCGCCAGCAGCCAAGAAGACAGGGGATTTCAGCCCCAGCATTTT
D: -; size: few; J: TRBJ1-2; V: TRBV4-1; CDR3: CASSLTAMDYGYTF; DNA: TGCGCCAGCAGCCTCACAGCAATGGACTATGGCTACACCTTC
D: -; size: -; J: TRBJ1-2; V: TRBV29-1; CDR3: CSVVFQSGGYTF; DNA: TGCAGCGTTGTATTTCAATCGGGTGGCTACACCTTC
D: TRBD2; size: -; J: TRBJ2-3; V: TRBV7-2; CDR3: CASSLERGADTQYF; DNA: TGTGCCAGCAGCTTAGAGCGGGGGGCAGATACGCAGTATTTT
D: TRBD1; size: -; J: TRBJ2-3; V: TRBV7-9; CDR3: CASSPPWGQVEDTQYF; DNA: TGTGCCAGCAGCCCACCGTGGGGACAGGTGGAGGATACGCAGTATTTT
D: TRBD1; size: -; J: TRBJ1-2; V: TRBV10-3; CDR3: CAIGPGTGVHGYTF; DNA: TGTGCCATCGGACCCGGGACAGGGGTTCATGGCTACACCTTC
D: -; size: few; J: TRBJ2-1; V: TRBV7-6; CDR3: CASSAISGEQFF; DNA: TGTGCCAGCAGCGCAATAAGCGGTGAGCAGTTCTTC
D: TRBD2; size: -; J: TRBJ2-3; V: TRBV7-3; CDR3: CASSLKAPASGGISTDTQYF; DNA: TGTGCCAGCAGCTTAAAGGCGCCGGCTAGCGGGGGGATTAGCACAGATACGCAGTATTTT
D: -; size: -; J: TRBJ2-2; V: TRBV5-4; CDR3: CASSLGRYNTGELFF; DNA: TGTGCCAGCAGCTTAGGGCGATATAACACCGGGGAGCTGTTTTTT
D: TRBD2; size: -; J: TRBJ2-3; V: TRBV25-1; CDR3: CASSDTRGEDTQYF; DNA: TGTGCCAGCAGTGATACCCGGGGGGAAGATACGCAGTATTTT
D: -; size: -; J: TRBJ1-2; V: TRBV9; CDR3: CASSVVQGKGYTF; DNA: TGTGCCAGCAGCGTAGTGCAGGGGAAAGGCTACACCTTC
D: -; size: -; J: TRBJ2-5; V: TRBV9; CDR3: CASSRGHQETQYF; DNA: TGTGCCAGCAGCCGGGGCCATCAAGAGACCCAGTACTTC
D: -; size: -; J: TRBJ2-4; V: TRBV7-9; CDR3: CASSPDGLSKNIQYF; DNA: TGTGCCAGCAGCCCTGACGGGCTATCCAAAAACATTCAGTACTTC
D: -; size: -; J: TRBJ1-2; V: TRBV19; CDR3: CASSPPQDRYGYTF; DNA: TGTGCCAGTAGTCCACCTCAGGACCGTTATGGCTACACCTTC
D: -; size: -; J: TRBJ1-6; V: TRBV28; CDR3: CASSFGNSPLHF; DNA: TGTGCCAGCAGTTTTGGGAATTCACCCCTCCACTTT
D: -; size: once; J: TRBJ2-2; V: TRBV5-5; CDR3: CASGTVTGELFF; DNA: TGTGCCAGCGGTACCGTCACCGGGGAGCTGTTTTTT
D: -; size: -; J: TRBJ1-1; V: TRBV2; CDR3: CASSEEAGGNTEAFF; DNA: TGTGCCAGCAGTGAAGAGGCCGGGGGAAACACTGAAGCTTTCTTT
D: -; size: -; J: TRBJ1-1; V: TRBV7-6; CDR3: CASSLVAGNTEAFF; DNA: TGTGCCAGCAGCTTAGTGGCGGGGAACACTGAAGCTTTCTTT
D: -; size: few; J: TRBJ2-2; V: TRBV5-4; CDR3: CASTTSGTQGTGELFF; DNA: TGTGCCAGCACCACATCGGGCACTCAGGGAACCGGGGAGCTGTTTTTT
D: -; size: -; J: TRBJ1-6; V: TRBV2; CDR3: CASRLQGKNSPLHF; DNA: TGTGCCAGCAGGTTGCAGGGGAAAAATTCACCCCTCCACTTT
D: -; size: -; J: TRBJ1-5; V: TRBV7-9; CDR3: CASRFRYSNQPQHF; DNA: TGTGCCAGCAGGTTCAGGTATAGCAATCAGCCCCAGCATTTT
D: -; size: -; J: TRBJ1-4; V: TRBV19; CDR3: CASSPGGSPANEKLFF; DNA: TGTGCCAGTAGTCCCGGGGGCTCCCCGGCTAATGAAAAACTGTTTTTT
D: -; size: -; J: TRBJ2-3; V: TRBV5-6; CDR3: CASSPRADTQYF; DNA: TGTGCCAGCAGCCCCCGGGCAGATACGCAGTATTTT
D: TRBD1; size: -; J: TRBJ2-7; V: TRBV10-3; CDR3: CAISFDRGRNEQYF; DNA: TGTGCCATCAGTTTCGACAGGGGACGCAACGAGCAGTACTTC
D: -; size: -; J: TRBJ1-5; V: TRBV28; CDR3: CASSLNSYSNQPQHF; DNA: TGTGCCAGCAGTTTAAACAGCTATAGCAATCAGCCCCAGCATTTT
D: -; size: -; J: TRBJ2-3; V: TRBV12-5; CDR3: CASGHWERDTQYF; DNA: TGTGCTAGTGGACACTGGGAAAGAGATACGCAGTATTTT
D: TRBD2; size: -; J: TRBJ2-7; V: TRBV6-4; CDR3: CASSDGTSGVMYF; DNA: TGTGCCAGCAGTGACGGGACTAGCGGGGTTATGTACTTC
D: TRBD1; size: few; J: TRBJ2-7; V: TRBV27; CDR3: CASRSRQGALHEQYF; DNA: TGTGCCAGCAGGTCGAGACAGGGGGCGCTCCACGAGCAGTACTTC
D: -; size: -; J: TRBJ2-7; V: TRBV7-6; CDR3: CASSGQYSYEQYF; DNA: TGTGCCAGCAGCGGACAGTACAGCTACGAGCAGTACTTC
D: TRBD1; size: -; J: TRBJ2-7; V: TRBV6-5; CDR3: CASSYSQGASYEQYF; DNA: TGTGCCAGCAGTTACTCGCAGGGGGCGTCCTACGAGCAGTACTTC
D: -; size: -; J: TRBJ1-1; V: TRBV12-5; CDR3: CASGWGGAAEAFF; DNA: TGTGCTAGTGGTTGGGGGGGGGCAGCTGAAGCTTTCTTT
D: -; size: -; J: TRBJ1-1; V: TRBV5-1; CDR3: CASSPNRAGSEAFF; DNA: TGCGCCAGCAGCCCAAACAGGGCTGGCTCTGAAGCTTTCTTT
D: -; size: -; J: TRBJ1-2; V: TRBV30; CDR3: CAWSKGHYGYTF; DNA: TGTGCCTGGAGTAAGGGGCACTATGGCTACACCTTC
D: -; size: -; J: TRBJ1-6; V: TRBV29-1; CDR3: CSVGGVYYNSPLHF; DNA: TGCAGCGTTGGGGGGGTTTACTATAATTCACCCCTCCACTTT
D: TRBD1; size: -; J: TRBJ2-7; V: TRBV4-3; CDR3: CASSPDRPNEQYF; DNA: TGCGCCAGCAGCCCGGACAGGCCCAACGAGCAGTACTTC
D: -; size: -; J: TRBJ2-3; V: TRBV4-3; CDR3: CASSQDLLGRGITQYF; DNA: TGCGCCAGCAGCCAAGACCTTTTGGGGCGAGGTATTACGCAGTATTTT
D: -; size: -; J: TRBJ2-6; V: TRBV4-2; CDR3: CASSQERRWGGFGSGANVLTF; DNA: TGTGCCAGCAGCCAAGAGAGGAGGTGGGGGGGCTTTGGCTCTGGGGCCAACGTCCTGACTTTC
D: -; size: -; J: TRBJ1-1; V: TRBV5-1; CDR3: CASSLREGMNTEAFF; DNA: TGCGCCAGCAGCTTGCGGGAAGGGATGAACACTGAAGCTTTCTTT
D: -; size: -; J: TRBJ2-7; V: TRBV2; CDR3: CASSAGHEQYF; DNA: TGTGCCAGCAGTGCAGGGCACGAGCAGTACTTC